Listed here are 9 T cell receptor beta chains from one sample, sequenced in a study of CD8+ T cells in alopecia areata. Treatment specified: oral pan-JAK inhibitor, 5-10 mg twice daily. Sequencing used cDNA as its template, made by extracting RNA and reverse transcribing it. The data were produced by immunoSEQ multiplex PCR, yet TCRdb's version contains in-frame clones alone and is incomplete. This repertoire shows about 190,000 clones, about 60% found once; its top ten account for about 0.69%. This specimen was CD4+ T cells sorted from blood, taken at week 4, from a patient treated with tofacitinib. The receptors were sampled from a human donor with alopecia areata.

The J gene is TRBJ2-7, the V gene TRBV7-9; TRBD2 matches at 7 bases. J was trimmed by 6 bases and V by 6 bases; bases with no gene match: 11. Per germline, CDR1 SEHNR and CDR2 FQNEAQ (reference sequence). CDR3 length equals 14 residues. The CDR3 DNA is TGTGCCAGCAGTCCAAAGGGACTACCGCCCGAGCAGTACTTC. As protein: CASSPKGLPPEQYF. Combining the CDR3 with reference TRBV7-9 and TRBJ2-7 gives the whole variable domain DTGVSQNPRHKITKRGQNVTFRCDPISEHNRLYWYRQTLGQGPEFLTYFQNEAQLEKSRLLSDRFSAERPKGSFSTLEIQRTEQGDSAMYLCASSPKGLPPEQYFGPGTRLTVT.

The V gene is TRBV11-2, the J gene TRBJ2-7, with TRBD2 matching 8 bases. The trim removed 1 base at V and 3 bases at J, leaving 5 bases unmatched. Germline V gene data show CDR1 as SGHAT and CDR2 as FQNNGV. CDR3 length: 15 amino acids. The CDR3 reads CASSLAGGGYYEQYF. CDR3 nucleotides: TGTGCCAGCAGCTTAGCCGGCGGGGGGTACTACGAGCAGTACTTC.

The chain combines TRBV5-1 with TRBJ2-7; D is uncertain. Germline CDR1 is SGHRS and CDR2 is YFSETQ. The CDR3 consists of 16 residues. V gave up 0 bases and J gave up 5 bases, with 18 bases separating them. The CDR3 bases are TGCGCCAGCAGCTTGGATTCCGGACCGGTTTCAGACGAGCAGTACTTC. Its protein is CASSLDSGPVSDEQYF.

The rearrangement uses TRBV15 and TRBJ2-7; D ambiguous. The CDR3 length is 13 residues. Germline V lookup: CDR1 LNHNV, CDR2 YYDKDF (reference sequence). Between the trimmed V and J ends, which lost 5 bases and 4 bases, there was a span of 12 bases. The CDR3 DNA reads as TGTGCCACCAGCCCGCGGAGACGGTACGAGCAGTACTTC. As protein: CATSPRRRYEQYF.

This clone was observed a handful of times. V usage is TRBV5-1 and J usage is TRBJ2-5; D is possibly TRBD1 (5 bases). Per germline, CDR1 SGHRS and CDR2 YFSETQ. The CDR3 spans 14 residues. Trimming took off 0 bases at V and 3 bases at J, with 9 bases between the two ends. The CDR3 loop reads CASSLDRLEETQYF. The CDR3 DNA reads TGCGCCAGCAGCTTGGACAGGTTGGAAGAGACCCAGTACTTC.

The genes are TRBV5-1 and TRBJ2-5, with D possibly TRBD1 on 6 matching bases. Germline loops: CDR1 SGHRS, CDR2 YFSETQ. The CDR3 is 14 amino acids. The V end lost 3 bases, the J end lost 2 bases, and 11 bases lay between the germline ends. CDR3 sequence reads: CASSSGQPQETQYF. The CDR3 DNA sequence: TGCGCCAGCAGCTCCGGACAGCCGCAAGAGACCCAGTACTTC.

Notes on this clone: One end of the junction does not line up with germline, which may come from a read error. The chain carries TRBV28 and TRBJ1-5; a possible D gene is TRBD1 (6 bases). The CDR3 is 18 amino acids. CDR1 and CDR2 (germline): MDHEN, SYDVKM. The CDR3 nucleotides are TGTGCCAGCAGTTTAACGGGGGGAGGGACAAGGAGCACTCAGCCCCAGCATTTT. This sequence encodes CASSLTGGGTRSTQPQHF.

The chain couples TRBV30 to TRBJ2-7; D might be TRBD1 (6 bases). Trimming shortened V by 3 bases and J by 1 base, and 7 bases separated the two germline ends. The germline V gene has CDR1 GTSNPN and CDR2 SVGIG (reference sequence). This CDR3 region has 12 residues. CDR3 coding DNA: TGTGCCTGGAGAGGGGGTTCCTACGAGCAGTACTTC. Protein sequence: CAWRGGSYEQYF.

The chain has TRBV15 and TRBJ2-5, with D hard to call. The V gene lost 5 bases and the J gene lost 5 bases, with 15 bases spanning the gap. Looked up from germline, CDR1 is LNHNV and CDR2 is YYDKDF (reference sequence). The CDR3 is 14 amino acids. The CDR3 nucleotides read TGTGCCACCAGCGTGGTTATGGGTTTCGAGACCCAGTACTTC. It specifies CATSVVMGFETQYF.